This TCR beta chain was documented in a study of control samples from healthy donors and cancer patients. Method: immunoSEQ multiplex PCR; TCRdb's copy keeps in-frame clones and lacks some. The data contain under 150,000 clones, around 88% of them singletons. This TCR was recovered from a man in his forties in good health. Sequenced input: blood.

As DNA, the CDR3 is TGTGCCAGCAGCCAGGGGACCACTTCACCCCTCCACTTT. This codes for CASSQGTTSPLHF. The rearrangement links TRBV3-1 (or the pseudogene TRBV3-2) to TRBJ1-6; weak D call: TRBD1 (5 bases). Germline V lookup: CDR1 LGHDT, CDR2 YNNKEL (reference sequence). The CDR3 has 13 amino acids. V lost 3 bases to trimming and J lost 9 bases, with 9 bases between them.